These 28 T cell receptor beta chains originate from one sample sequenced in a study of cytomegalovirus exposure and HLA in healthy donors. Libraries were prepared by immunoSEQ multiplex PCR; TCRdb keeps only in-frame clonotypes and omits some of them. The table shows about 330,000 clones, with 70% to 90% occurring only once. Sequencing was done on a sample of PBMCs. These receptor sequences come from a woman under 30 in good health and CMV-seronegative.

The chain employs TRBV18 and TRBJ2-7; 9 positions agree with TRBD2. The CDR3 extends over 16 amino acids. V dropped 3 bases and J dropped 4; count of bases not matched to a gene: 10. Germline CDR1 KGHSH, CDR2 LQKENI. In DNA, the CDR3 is TGTGCCAGCTCACCGGACGTAGCGGGGGTCTCTTACGAGCAGTACTTC. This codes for CASSPDVAGVSYEQYF. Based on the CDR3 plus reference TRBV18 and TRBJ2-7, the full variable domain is NAGVMQNPRHLVRRRGQEARLRCSPMKGHSHVYWYRQLPEEGLKFMVYLQKENIIDESGMPKERFSAEFPKEGPSILRIQQVVRGDSAAYFCASSPDVAGVSYEQYFGPGTRLTVT.

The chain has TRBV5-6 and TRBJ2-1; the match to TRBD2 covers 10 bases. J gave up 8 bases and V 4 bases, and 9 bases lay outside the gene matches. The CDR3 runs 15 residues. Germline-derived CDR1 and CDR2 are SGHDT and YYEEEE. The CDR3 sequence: CASSLSGSGRDEQFF. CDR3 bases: TGTGCCAGCAGCCTGTCGGGGAGCGGGAGGGATGAGCAGTTCTTC.

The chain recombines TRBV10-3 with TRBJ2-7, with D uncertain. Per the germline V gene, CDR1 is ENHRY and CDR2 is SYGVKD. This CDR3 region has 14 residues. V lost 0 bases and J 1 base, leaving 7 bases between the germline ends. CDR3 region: CAISESTSSYEQYF. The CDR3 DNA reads TGTGCCATCAGTGAGTCGACATCTTCCTACGAGCAGTACTTC.

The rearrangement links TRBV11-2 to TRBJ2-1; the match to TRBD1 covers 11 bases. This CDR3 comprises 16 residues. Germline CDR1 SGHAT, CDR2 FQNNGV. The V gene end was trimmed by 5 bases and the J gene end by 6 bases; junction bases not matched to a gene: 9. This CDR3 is CASSIQAGQGGNEQFF. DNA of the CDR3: TGTGCCAGCAGCATCCAGGCGGGACAGGGGGGCAATGAGCAGTTCTTC.

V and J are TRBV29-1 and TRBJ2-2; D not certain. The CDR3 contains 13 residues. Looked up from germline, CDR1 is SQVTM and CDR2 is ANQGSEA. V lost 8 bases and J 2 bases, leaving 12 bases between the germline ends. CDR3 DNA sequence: TGCAGCACTTACGTCACTAACACCGGGGAGCTGTTTTTT. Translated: CSTYVTNTGELFF.

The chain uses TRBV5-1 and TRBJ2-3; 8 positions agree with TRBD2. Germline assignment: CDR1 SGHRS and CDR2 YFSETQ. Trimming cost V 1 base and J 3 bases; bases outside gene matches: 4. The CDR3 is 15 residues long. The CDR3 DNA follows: TGCGCCAGCAGCTTGCGGGGGGGCGTTACAGATACGCAGTATTTT. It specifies CASSLRGGVTDTQYF.

The CDR3 DNA sequence: TGTGCCAGCAGCGCCACTCCACCTGAGAGCGGTGAAAAACTGTTTTTT. It translates to CASSATPPESGEKLFF. This rearrangement joins TRBV9 to TRBJ1-4; D gene ambiguous. Per germline, CDR1 SGDLS and CDR2 YYNGEE. Trimming left V 3 bases short and J 7 bases short, with 19 bases between. The CDR3 has 16 residues.

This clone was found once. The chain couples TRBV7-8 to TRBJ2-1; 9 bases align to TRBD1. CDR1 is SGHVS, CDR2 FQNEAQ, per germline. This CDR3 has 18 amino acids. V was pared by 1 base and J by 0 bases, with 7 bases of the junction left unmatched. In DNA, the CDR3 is TGTGCCAGCAGCTTAGACCAGACAGGGGGATTCTCCTACAATGAGCAGTTCTTC. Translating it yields CASSLDQTGGFSYNEQFF.

The CDR3 loop is CASSVDEPGGVRETQYF. Written as DNA, the CDR3 is TGTGCCAGCAGCGTAGATGAACCGGGAGGGGTCAGGGAGACCCAGTACTTC. The rearrangement joins TRBV9 to TRBJ2-5; 8 bases map to TRBD2. The germline V gene has CDR1 SGDLS and CDR2 YYNGEE. The CDR3 is made up of 17 amino acids. V lost 0 bases and J lost 5; bases outside the gene matches: 12.

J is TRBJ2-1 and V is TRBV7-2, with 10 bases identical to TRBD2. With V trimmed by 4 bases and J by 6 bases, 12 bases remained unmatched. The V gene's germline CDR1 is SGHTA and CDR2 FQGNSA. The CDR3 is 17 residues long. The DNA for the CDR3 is TGTGCCAGCAGCTCCAGTGAGGGTCTAGCGGGAGTCAATGAGCAGTTCTTC. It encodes CASSSSEGLAGVNEQFF.

The CDR3 sequence is CASSPRQGWPYEQYF. The CDR3 DNA reads as TGTGCCAGCAGCCCCAGACAGGGCTGGCCCTACGAGCAGTACTTC. The chain recombines TRBV5-6 with TRBJ2-7, with 7 bases identical to TRBD1. Trimming at V came to 4 bases and at J to 2 bases, leaving 9 bases not matched to a gene. The CDR3 extends over 15 amino acids. Germline V gene lookup returns CDR1 SGHDT and CDR2 YYEEEE.

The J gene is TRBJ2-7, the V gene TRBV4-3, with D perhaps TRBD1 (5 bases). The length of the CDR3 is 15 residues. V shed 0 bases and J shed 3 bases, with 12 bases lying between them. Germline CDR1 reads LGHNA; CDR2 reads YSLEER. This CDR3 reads CASSQDWGGNYEQYF. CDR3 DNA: TGCGCCAGCAGCCAAGATTGGGGCGGAAACTACGAGCAGTACTTC.

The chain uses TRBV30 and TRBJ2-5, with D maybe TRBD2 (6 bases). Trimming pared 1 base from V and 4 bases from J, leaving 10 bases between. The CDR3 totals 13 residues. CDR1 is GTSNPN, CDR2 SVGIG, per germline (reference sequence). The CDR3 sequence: CAWSGMEGETQYF. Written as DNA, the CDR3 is TGTGCCTGGAGTGGTATGGAGGGAGAGACCCAGTACTTC.

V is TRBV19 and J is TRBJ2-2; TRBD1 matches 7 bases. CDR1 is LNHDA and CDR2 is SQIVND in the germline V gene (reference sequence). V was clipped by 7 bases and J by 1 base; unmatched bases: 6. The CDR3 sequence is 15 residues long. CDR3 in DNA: TGTGCCAGTACGTCCGGGACAGTGAACACCGGGGAGCTGTTTTTT. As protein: CASTSGTVNTGELFF.

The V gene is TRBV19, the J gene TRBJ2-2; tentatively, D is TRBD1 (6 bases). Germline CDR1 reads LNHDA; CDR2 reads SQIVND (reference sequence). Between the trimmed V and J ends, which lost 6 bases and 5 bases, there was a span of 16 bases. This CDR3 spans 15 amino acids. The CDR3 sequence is CASRATGTATGELFF. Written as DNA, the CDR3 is TGTGCCAGTAGGGCGACAGGTACGGCGACCGGGGAGCTGTTTTTT.

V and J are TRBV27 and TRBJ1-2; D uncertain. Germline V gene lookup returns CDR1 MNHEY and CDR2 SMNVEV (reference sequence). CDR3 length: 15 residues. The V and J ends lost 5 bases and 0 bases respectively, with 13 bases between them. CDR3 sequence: CASSPYRPANYGYTF. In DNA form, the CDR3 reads TGTGCCAGCAGTCCCTACAGACCTGCTAACTATGGCTACACCTTC.

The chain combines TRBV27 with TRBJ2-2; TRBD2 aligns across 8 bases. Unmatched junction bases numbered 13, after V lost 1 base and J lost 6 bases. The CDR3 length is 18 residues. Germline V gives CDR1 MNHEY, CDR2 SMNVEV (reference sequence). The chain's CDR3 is CASSLWGSGTPQAGELFF. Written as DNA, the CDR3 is TGTGCCAGCAGTTTATGGGGTAGCGGGACCCCCCAAGCCGGGGAGCTGTTTTTT.

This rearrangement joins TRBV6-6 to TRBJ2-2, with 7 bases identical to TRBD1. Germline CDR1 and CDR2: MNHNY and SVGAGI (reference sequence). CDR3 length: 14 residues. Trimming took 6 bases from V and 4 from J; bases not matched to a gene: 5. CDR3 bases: TGTGCCAGCAGCCCCGGGACAGTCACCGGGGAGCTGTTTTTT. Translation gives CASSPGTVTGELFF.

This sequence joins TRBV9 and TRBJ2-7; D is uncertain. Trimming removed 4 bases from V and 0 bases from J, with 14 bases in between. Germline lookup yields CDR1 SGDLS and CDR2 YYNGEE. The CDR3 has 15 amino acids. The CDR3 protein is CASSPRELSSYEQYF. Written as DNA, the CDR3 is TGTGCCAGCAGCCCCCGTGAACTGAGCTCCTACGAGCAGTACTTC.

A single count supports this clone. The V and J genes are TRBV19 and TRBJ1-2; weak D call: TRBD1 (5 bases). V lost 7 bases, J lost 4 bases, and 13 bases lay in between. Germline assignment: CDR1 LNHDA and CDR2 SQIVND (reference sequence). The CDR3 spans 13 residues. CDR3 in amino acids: CASTAGLLYGYTF. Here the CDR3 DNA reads TGTGCCAGTACGGCAGGGCTCCTCTATGGCTACACCTTC.

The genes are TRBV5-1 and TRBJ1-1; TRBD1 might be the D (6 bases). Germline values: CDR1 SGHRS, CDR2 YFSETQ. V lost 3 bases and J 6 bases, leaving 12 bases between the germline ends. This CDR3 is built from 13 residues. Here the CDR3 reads CASSSRGRAEAFF. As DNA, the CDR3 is TGCGCCAGCAGCTCCAGGGGTAGGGCTGAAGCTTTCTTT. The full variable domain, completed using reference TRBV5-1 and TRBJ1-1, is KAGVTQTPRYLIKTRGQQVTLSCSPISGHRSVSWYQQTPGQGLQFLFEYFSETQRNKGNFPGRFSGRQFSNSRSEMNVSTLELGDSALYLCASSSRGRAEAFFGQGTRLTVV.

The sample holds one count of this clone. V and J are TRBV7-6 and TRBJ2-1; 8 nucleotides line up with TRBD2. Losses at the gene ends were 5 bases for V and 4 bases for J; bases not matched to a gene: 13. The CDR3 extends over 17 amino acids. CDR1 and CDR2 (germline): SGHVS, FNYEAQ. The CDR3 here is CASSPGAGLASYNEQFF. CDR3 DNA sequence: TGTGCCAGCAGCCCCGGAGCCGGACTAGCTTCGTACAATGAGCAGTTCTTC.

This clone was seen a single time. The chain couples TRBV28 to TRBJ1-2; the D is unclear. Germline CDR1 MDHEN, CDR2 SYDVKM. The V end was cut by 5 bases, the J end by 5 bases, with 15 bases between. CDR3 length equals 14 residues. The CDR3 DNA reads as TGTGCCAGCAGTGAACGAGGAGCGTTGTATGGCTACACCTTC. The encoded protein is CASSERGALYGYTF.

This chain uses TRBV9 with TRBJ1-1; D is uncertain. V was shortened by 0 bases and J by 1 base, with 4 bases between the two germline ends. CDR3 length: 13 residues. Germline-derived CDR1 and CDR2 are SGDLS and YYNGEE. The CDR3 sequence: CASSVERNTEAFF. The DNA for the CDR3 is TGTGCCAGCAGCGTAGAGAGGAACACTGAAGCTTTCTTT.

The CDR3 spells CASSLGFSTEETQYF. For the CDR3, the DNA is TGTGCCAGCAGCTTAGGTTTTAGTACAGAAGAGACCCAGTACTTC. J is TRBJ2-5 and V is TRBV7-2, with D unresolved. Trimming pared 1 base from V and 3 bases from J, leaving 12 bases between. The V gene's germline CDR1 is SGHTA and CDR2 FQGNSA. The CDR3 loop spans 15 amino acids.

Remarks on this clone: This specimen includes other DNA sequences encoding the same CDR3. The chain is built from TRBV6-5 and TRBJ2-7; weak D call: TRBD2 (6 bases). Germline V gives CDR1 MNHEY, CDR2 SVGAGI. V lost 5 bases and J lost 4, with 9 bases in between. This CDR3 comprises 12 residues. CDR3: CASSPRGYEQYF. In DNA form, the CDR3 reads TGTGCCAGCAGTCCTCGGGGGTACGAGCAGTACTTC.

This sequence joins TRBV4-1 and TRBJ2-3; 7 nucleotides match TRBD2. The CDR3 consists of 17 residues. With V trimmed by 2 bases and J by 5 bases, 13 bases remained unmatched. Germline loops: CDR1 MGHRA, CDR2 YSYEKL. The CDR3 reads CASSQTGSGKLGDTQYF. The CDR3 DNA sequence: TGCGCCAGCAGCCAAACGGGGAGCGGGAAACTTGGAGATACGCAGTATTTT.

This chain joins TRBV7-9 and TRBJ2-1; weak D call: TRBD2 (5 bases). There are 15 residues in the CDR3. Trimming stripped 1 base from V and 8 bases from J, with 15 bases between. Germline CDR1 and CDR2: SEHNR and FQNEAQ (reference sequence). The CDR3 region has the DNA TGTGCCAGCAGCTTAGTTACGGGAATGATAGATGAGCAGTTCTTC. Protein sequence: CASSLVTGMIDEQFF.